One T cell receptor (beta chain) is described in this entry. This clonotype showed up just a few times. The specificity of this receptor is unknown. Nothing much larger sits one base from this clone, and base qualities are not available. Sequencing was performed on an Illumina HiSeq 1500. TCRdb reanalyzed the raw reads on its own, using fastp at Q25 for trimming and MiXCR for clone calling, and kept in-frame beta chains. Rows are unified per CDR3 protein, each entry keeping the most common DNA and genes. The sample table records over 300,000 distinct CDR3 sequences; 8% to 9.5% of these occur just once. The ten largest clones capture about 4.5% of the sample. This sample was taken from a study of T cell repertoires in cytomegalovirus infection (dated by TCRdb to between 2018 and 2020). The study in broad terms: The HLA type of each donor mattered for the analysis, because public TCR beta signatures pointed to carriage of CMV infection along with the matching HLA type. Broad study findings and their caveats: The ex vivo response was dominated by HLA-C-restricted CMV-specific TCR beta clonotypes, which also provided the single most frequent clonotype in two of eight donors. In both this cohort and an independent roughly 330-donor cohort, the cumulative frequency of public TCR beta family members distinguished carriers of CMV infection plus the relevant HLA type.

Cut back by 8 bases and 0 bases, the V and J ends lie 11 bases apart. From the germline V gene (reference sequence), CDR1 is LNHDA and CDR2 is SQIVND. From its cysteine to its phenylalanine, the CDR3 spans 14 amino acids. Only the CDR3 region is kept as DNA, spanning 42 bases read in frame from base 1. Material: PBMCs. The TCR was taken from a human donor in good health (CMV status not recorded). Some clones in this sample may be carry-over from other donors' samples. This receptor chain uses TRBV19 and TRBJ1-5; the D gene is perhaps TRBD1, on 6 matching bases. The bases read TGTGCCAGTGCAAACAGGGTTAGCAATCAGCCCCAGCATTTT. This yields the protein CASANRVSNQPQHF.